The clone carrying this T cell receptor beta chain has a handful of counts. This sample stems from a study of blood T cell repertoires in COVID-19. As for the study in general: Samples taken during acute and convalescent COVID-19 were collected in the United States, Italy and Spain. T cells, B-cell-depleted T cells, or PBMCs supplied cDNA or gDNA.

Authors' processing steps: Reference gene primer amplification yielded estimated nucleated cell counts. Sequencing used immunoSEQ multiplex PCR; TCRdb keeps in-frame clones, though not all of them. V and J calls and clone size come straight from that table; D and trimming were deduced from the DNA. The table includes approximately 220,000 clones, approximately 87% detected once. Per the germline V gene, CDR1 is SGHRS and CDR2 is YFSETQ. The CDR3 covers 15 residues. Trimming took 1 base from V and 4 from J, leaving 15 bases between them. The TCR sequence derives from a woman between 50 and 59 years old with acute or convalescent COVID-19. The chain has TRBV5-1 and TRBJ2-7, with D possibly matching TRBD1 (5 bases). Sequencing was done on a sample of peripheral blood. The CDR3 DNA is TGCGCCAGCAGCTTGTCCTCAGGGTCTGGTTACGAGCAGTACTTC. This codes for CASSLSSGSGYEQYF.